This is a list of T cell receptor beta chains from one sample in a study of patients and donors after allogeneic stem cell transplantation. TCRdb called the RT-PCR reads again in MiXCR, with one record for every CDR3 protein. The table has about 24,000 distinct CDR3 sequences, around 40% seen once. Sequences were obtained from blood, either unsorted or a sorted T cell fraction (not recorded which). These receptors all stem from a human donor who was either an allogeneic HSCT recipient or a stem cell or donor lymphocyte infusion donor (not recorded which). It is not recorded whose cells these are; they may come from a transplant donor. The CDR3 runs from the conserved cysteine through the conserved F or W. Each record gives: J gene, D gene, clone size, V gene, CDR3 DNA, CDR3 protein. A D gene is named only where the DNA matches it firmly. Expanded clones are given a class, and other clones once, few, many or no size at all.

>TRBJ1-3|.|.|TRBV11-2
TGTGCCAGCAGCTTGAGGGGTCGCCCTGGAAACACCATATATTTT
CASSLRGRPGNTIYF
>TRBJ2-7|.|.|TRBV12-3/TRBV12-4
TGTGCCAGCAGTTTAGCCCCCGGGGTCCCCTACGAGCAGTACTTC
CASSLAPGVPYEQYF
>TRBJ1-3|.|.|TRBV20-1
TGCAGTGCTAGAGATCTCGTCGCGGACACCATATATTTT
CSARDLVADTIYF
>TRBJ1-2|.|.|TRBV10-3
TGTGCCATCAGTCCCGAAAGAAACTATGGCTACACCTTC
CAISPERNYGYTF
>TRBJ1-4|.|.|TRBV4-1
TGCGCCAGCAGCCAGGGGAGATTTAATGAAAAACTGTTTTTT
CASSQGRFNEKLFF
>TRBJ2-2|TRBD1|.|TRBV9
TGTGCCAGCAGCCCAAGACAGGGCGGTTACACCGGGGAGCTGTTTTTT
CASSPRQGGYTGELFF
>TRBJ1-2|TRBD1|.|TRBV20-1
TGCAGTGCAACTTACAGGGGGTTTAACTATGGCTACACCTTC
CSATYRGFNYGYTF
>TRBJ1-1|TRBD1|few|TRBV29-1
TGCAGCGTTGGGCCTGACAGGGGGGTGAACACTGAAGCTTTCTTT
CSVGPDRGVNTEAFF
>TRBJ1-4|.|once|TRBV6-6
TGTGCCAGCAGTTTGGACCCCGGGTCCCGTGAAAAACTGTTTTTT
CASSLDPGSREKLFF
>TRBJ2-3|TRBD2|.|TRBV5-1
TGCGCCAGCAGCTTGGGCACTAGCGGCTTAACAGATACGCAGTATTTT
CASSLGTSGLTDTQYF